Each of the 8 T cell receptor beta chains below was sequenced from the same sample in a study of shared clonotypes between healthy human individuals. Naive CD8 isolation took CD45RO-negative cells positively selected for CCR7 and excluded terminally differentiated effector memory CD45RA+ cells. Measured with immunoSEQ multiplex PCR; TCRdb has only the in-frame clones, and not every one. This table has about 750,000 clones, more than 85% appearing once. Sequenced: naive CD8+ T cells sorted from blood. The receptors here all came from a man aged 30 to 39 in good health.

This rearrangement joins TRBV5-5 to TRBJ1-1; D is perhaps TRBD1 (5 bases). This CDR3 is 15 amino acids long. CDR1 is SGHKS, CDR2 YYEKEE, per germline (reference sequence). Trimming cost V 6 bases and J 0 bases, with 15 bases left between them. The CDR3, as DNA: TGTGCCAGCACCCGGGATGGAGGGGTGAACACTGAAGCTTTCTTT. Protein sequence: CASTRDGGVNTEAFF.

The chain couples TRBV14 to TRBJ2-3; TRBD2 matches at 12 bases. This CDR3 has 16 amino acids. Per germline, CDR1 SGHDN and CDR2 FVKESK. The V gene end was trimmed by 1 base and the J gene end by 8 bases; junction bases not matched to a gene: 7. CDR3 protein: CASSQATSGSFTTQYF. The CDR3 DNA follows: TGTGCCAGCAGCCAAGCGACTAGCGGGAGCTTTACTACGCAGTATTTT.

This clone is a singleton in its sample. The CDR3 here is CASSRPGGGTSGGEEQYF. For the CDR3, the DNA is TGTGCCAGCAGCCGCCCCGGCGGTGGGACTAGCGGGGGTGAGGAGCAGTACTTC. The rearrangement links TRBV7-2 to TRBJ2-7, with TRBD2 matching over 14 bases. Germline V gene sequence: CDR1 SGHTA, CDR2 FQGNSA. This CDR3 is built from 18 residues. Germline trimming cut 5 bases from V and 7 bases from J; bases unmatched to any gene: 16.

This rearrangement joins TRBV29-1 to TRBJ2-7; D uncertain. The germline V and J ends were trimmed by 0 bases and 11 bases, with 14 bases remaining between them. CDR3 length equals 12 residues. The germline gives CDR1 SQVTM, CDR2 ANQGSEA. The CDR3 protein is CSVEDMGREEYF. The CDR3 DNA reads TGCAGCGTTGAAGACATGGGTAGGGAAGAGTACTTC.

The CDR3 bases are TGTGCCAGCAGTCCTAGCGGGTCCCCCGGGGAGCTGTTTTTT. Its protein is CASSPSGSPGELFF. V is TRBV27 and J is TRBJ2-2, with 8 bases matching TRBD2. The CDR3 totals 14 residues. With 5 bases clipped from V and 6 bases from J, the junction kept 5 bases outside the gene matches. Germline V gives CDR1 MNHEY, CDR2 SMNVEV (reference sequence).

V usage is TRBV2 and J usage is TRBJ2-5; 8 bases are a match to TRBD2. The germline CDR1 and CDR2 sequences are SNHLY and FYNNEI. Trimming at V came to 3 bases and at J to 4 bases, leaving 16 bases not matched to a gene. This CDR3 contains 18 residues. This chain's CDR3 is CASSESLRTSRRRETQYF. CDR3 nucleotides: TGTGCCAGCAGTGAGTCCCTCAGGACTAGCCGGAGACGAGAGACCCAGTACTTC.

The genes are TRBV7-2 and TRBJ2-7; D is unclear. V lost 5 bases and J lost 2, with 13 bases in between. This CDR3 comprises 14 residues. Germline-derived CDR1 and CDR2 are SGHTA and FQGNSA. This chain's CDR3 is CASSPPFGAYEQYF. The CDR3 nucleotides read TGTGCCAGCAGCCCTCCCTTCGGAGCCTACGAGCAGTACTTC.

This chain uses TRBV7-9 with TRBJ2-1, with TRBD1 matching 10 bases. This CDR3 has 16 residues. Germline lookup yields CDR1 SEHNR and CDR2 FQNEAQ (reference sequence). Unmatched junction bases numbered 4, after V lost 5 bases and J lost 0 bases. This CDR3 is CASSARTGGSYNEQFF. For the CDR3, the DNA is TGTGCCAGCAGCGCCCGGACAGGGGGCTCCTACAATGAGCAGTTCTTC.